These 31 T cell receptor beta chains originate from one sample sequenced in a study of PD-L1 blockade in urothelial cancer. Measured with immunoSEQ multiplex PCR; TCRdb has only the in-frame clones, and not every one. Here the sample spans 85,000 to 95,000 clones, roughly nine tenths being singletons. Time point: pretreatment peripheral blood. The material sequenced was PBMCs, taken around atezolizumab (anti-PD-L1) treatment. The receptors shown here come from a woman over 75 with urothelial cancer.

The chain carries TRBV27 and TRBJ2-2, with TRBD2 matching over 11 bases. Germline V gene sequence: CDR1 MNHEY, CDR2 SMNVEV (reference sequence). J gave up 7 bases and V 2 bases, and 9 bases lay outside the gene matches. The CDR3 has 17 residues. Here the CDR3 reads CASSLRLAGGLNGELFF. DNA of the CDR3: TGTGCCAGCAGTTTAAGGCTAGCGGGAGGCCTCAACGGGGAGCTGTTTTTT.

This clone was counted once. The J gene is TRBJ2-6, the V gene TRBV28; perhaps TRBD2 as D (5 bases). The CDR3 spans 16 residues. Trimming took off 5 bases at V and 2 bases at J, with 13 bases between the two ends. CDR1 and CDR2 (germline): MDHEN, SYDVKM. This CDR3 is CASSDLPGAGANVLTF. The CDR3 DNA reads as TGTGCCAGCAGTGACCTACCCGGGGCTGGGGCCAACGTCCTGACTTTC.

The J gene is TRBJ2-7, the V gene TRBV7-9, with 8 bases matching TRBD2. Per germline, CDR1 SEHNR and CDR2 FQNEAQ (reference sequence). This CDR3 region has 14 residues. Trimming took 4 bases from V and 2 from J; bases not matched to a gene: 4. The DNA of the CDR3 is TGTGCCAGCAGCTCCCCGCGGGGGGCCTACGAGCAGTACTTC. Amino acid sequence: CASSSPRGAYEQYF.

The gene calls are TRBV10-3 and TRBJ2-1; TRBD1 matches 12 bases. CDR1 is ENHRY, CDR2 SYGVKD, per germline. The CDR3 consists of 15 residues. V gave up 5 bases and J gave up 9 bases; unmatched junction bases: 8. Written as DNA, the CDR3 is TGTGCCATCAGTTCCGGGACAGGGGGCCGGCTTGAGCAGTTCTTC. Its protein product is CAISSGTGGRLEQFF.

The chain couples TRBV7-7 to TRBJ2-5; possibly TRBD1 for D (6 bases). Trimming removed 5 bases at V and 3 bases at J, with 19 bases between. In germline, CDR1 is SSHAT, CDR2 FNYEAQ (reference sequence). The CDR3 loop spans 16 amino acids. The CDR3 here is CASSLMGAPAEETQYF. CDR3 coding DNA: TGTGCCAGCAGCCTTATGGGGGCGCCTGCGGAAGAGACCCAGTACTTC. The whole variable domain, remainder taken from reference TRBV7-7 and TRBJ2-5, is GAGVSQSPRYKVTKRGQDVTLRCDPISSHATLYWYQQALGQGPEFLTYFNYEAQPDKSGLPSDRFSAERPEGSISTLTIQRTEQRDSAMYRCASSLMGAPAEETQYFGPGTRLLVL.

The rearrangement links TRBV19 to TRBJ2-2; 9 bases fit TRBD1. The CDR3 is 15 residues long. Trimming took 6 bases from V and 9 from J; bases not matched to a gene: 11. Per the germline V gene, CDR1 is LNHDA and CDR2 is SQIVND (reference sequence). The CDR3 nucleotides are TGTGCCAGTAGCCTCCCGGGACAGGGACTCAGGGAGCTGTTTTTT. It translates to CASSLPGQGLRELFF.

The chain is built from TRBV28 and TRBJ1-1; D not resolved. This CDR3 has 12 residues. Germline CDR1 MDHEN, CDR2 SYDVKM. Deletions cut 1 base from V and 6 bases from J, with 6 bases between. CDR3 amino acids: CASSLSPAEAFF. CDR3 DNA sequence: TGTGCCAGCAGTTTATCCCCAGCTGAAGCTTTCTTT.

This rearrangement joins TRBV15 to TRBJ2-7, with D possibly being TRBD1 (5 bases). CDR3 length equals 14 residues. V lost 1 base and J 2 bases, leaving 9 bases between the germline ends. Germline assignment: CDR1 LNHNV and CDR2 YYDKDF (reference sequence). DNA of the CDR3: TGTGCCACCAGCAGAGGAGACAGTACCTACGAGCAGTACTTC. Protein product: CATSRGDSTYEQYF.

The V and J genes are TRBV7-6 and TRBJ2-7; maybe TRBD2 (5 bases). CDR3 length equals 15 residues. Trimming removed 1 base at V and 2 bases at J, with 12 bases between. From germline, CDR1 is SGHVS and CDR2 FNYEAQ. The CDR3: CASSLVLAGPYEQYF. The CDR3 DNA reads TGTGCCAGCAGCTTAGTGCTAGCTGGGCCCTACGAGCAGTACTTC.

The genes are TRBV9 and TRBJ1-1, with D tentatively TRBD1 (5 bases). V lost 3 bases and J 0 bases, leaving 12 bases between the germline ends. Per the germline V gene, CDR1 is SGDLS and CDR2 is YYNGEE. The CDR3 has 15 amino acids. The CDR3 coding sequence is TGTGCCAGCAGCGCCCGGGGGGGAGTGAACACTGAAGCTTTCTTT. Its translation: CASSARGGVNTEAFF. The whole variable domain, remainder taken from reference TRBV9 and TRBJ1-1, is DSGVTQTPKHLITATGQRVTLRCSPRSGDLSVYWYQQSLDQGLQFLIQYYNGEERAKGNILERFSAQQFPDLHSELNLSSLELGDSALYFCASSARGGVNTEAFFGQGTRLTVV.

V gene TRBV28 combines with J gene TRBJ1-2; D unresolved. The germline V gene has CDR1 MDHEN and CDR2 SYDVKM. The ends were cut back, 2 bases at V and 3 bases at J, with 19 bases in the middle. The CDR3 sequence is 17 residues long. DNA of the CDR3: TGTGCCAGCAGTTTACGCCCCCCCATTCCTAGGCACTATGGCTACACCTTC. Translation: CASSLRPPIPRHYGYTF.

The chain carries TRBV5-1 and TRBJ2-7; a possible D gene is TRBD1 (6 bases). Looked up from germline, CDR1 is SGHRS and CDR2 is YFSETQ. V was shortened by 2 bases and J by 5 bases, with 17 bases between the two germline ends. The CDR3 sequence is 15 residues long. The CDR3 DNA reads as TGCGCCAGCAGCTTAAGGCAGACCCACAGGGACGAGCAGTACTTC. Protein: CASSLRQTHRDEQYF. Full variable domain (rest looked up from reference TRBV5-1 and TRBJ2-7): KAGVTQTPRYLIKTRGQQVTLSCSPISGHRSVSWYQQTPGQGLQFLFEYFSETQRNKGNFPGRFSGRQFSNSRSEMNVSTLELGDSALYLCASSLRQTHRDEQYFGPGTRLTVT.

This clone was recorded once. The rearrangement links TRBV5-1 to TRBJ1-2; 12 bases are a match to TRBD1. The length of the CDR3 is 15 residues. CDR1 is SGHRS, CDR2 YFSETQ, per germline. V was clipped by 3 bases and J by 5 bases; unmatched bases: 5. The CDR3 protein is CASSSGQGARYGYTF. CDR3 DNA sequence: TGCGCCAGCAGCTCGGGACAGGGGGCCAGATATGGCTACACCTTC.

V and J are TRBV28 and TRBJ1-2; D remains ambiguous. Trimming took 4 bases from V and 4 from J, leaving 7 bases between them. CDR1 is MDHEN and CDR2 is SYDVKM in the germline V gene. The CDR3 has 12 residues. In DNA, the CDR3 is TGTGCCAGCAGTTCTTTATCCTATGGCTACACCTTC. It is translated as CASSSLSYGYTF.

This clone was seen once. The chain has TRBV29-1 and TRBJ2-5, with D uncertain. The V gene lost 3 bases and the J gene lost 1 base, with 9 bases spanning the gap. Germline lookup yields CDR1 SQVTM and CDR2 ANQGSEA. This CDR3 is built from 13 residues. In DNA form, the CDR3 reads TGCAGCGTTGAGTCCGGGTTCCAAGAGACCCAGTACTTC. This translates into CSVESGFQETQYF.

V usage is TRBV5-1 and J usage is TRBJ2-3, with a weak D call TRBD2 (6 bases). This CDR3 has 16 amino acids. V was cut by 4 bases and J by 2 bases, with 17 bases left in between. Per germline, CDR1 SGHRS and CDR2 YFSETQ. The CDR3 DNA reads as TGCGCCAGCAGCAAAATGGCGGGGTCTAACACAGATACGCAGTATTTT. Translated, it gives CASSKMAGSNTDTQYF.

This chain links TRBV7-9 with TRBJ2-5; D may be TRBD1 (5 bases). The CDR3 contains 17 residues. Trimming removed 1 base at V and 5 bases at J, with 20 bases between. Germline CDR1 reads SEHNR; CDR2 reads FQNEAQ (reference sequence). The CDR3 is CASSLESRAGSHETQYF. DNA for the CDR3: TGTGCCAGCAGCTTAGAATCTCGGGCAGGGTCTCATGAGACCCAGTACTTC. Full variable domain (missing parts from reference TRBV7-9 and TRBJ2-5): DTGVSQNPRHKITKRGQNVTFRCDPISEHNRLYWYRQTLGQGPEFLTYFQNEAQLEKSRLLSDRFSAERPKGSFSTLEIQRTEQGDSAMYLCASSLESRAGSHETQYFGPGTRLLVL.

The rearrangement links TRBV5-1 to TRBJ2-1; D is ambiguous. The CDR3 consists of 16 residues. The germline gives CDR1 SGHRS, CDR2 YFSETQ. Trimming left V 1 base short and J 0 bases short, with 11 bases between. The CDR3 here is CASSLLARSSYNEQFF. CDR3 DNA: TGCGCCAGCAGCTTGCTGGCCCGGAGCTCCTACAATGAGCAGTTCTTC.

The CDR3 region is CASSPGQDYGYTF. As DNA, the CDR3 is TGTGCCAGCAGTCCGGGACAAGACTATGGCTACACCTTC. The chain is built from TRBV28 and TRBJ1-2, with D perhaps TRBD1 (6 bases). Germline V gene sequence: CDR1 MDHEN, CDR2 SYDVKM. This CDR3 has 13 residues. The V gene lost 5 bases and the J gene lost 3 bases, with 10 bases spanning the gap.

The chain recombines TRBV27 with TRBJ1-2, with TRBD1 as a possible D gene (5 bases). V lost 6 bases to trimming and J lost 2 bases, with 19 bases between them. Germline CDR1 reads MNHEY; CDR2 reads SMNVEV (reference sequence). The CDR3 loop spans 16 amino acids. CDR3 nucleotide sequence: TGTGCCAGCAGATACGACCGGGGGATTGGGAACTATGGCTACACCTTC. Translating gives CASRYDRGIGNYGYTF.

The CDR3 spells CASKNRGFRTDTQYF. The CDR3 region has the DNA TGTGCCAGCAAAAACAGGGGTTTTCGCACAGATACGCAGTATTTT. The chain carries TRBV6-5 and TRBJ2-3, with TRBD1 identical over 7 bases. CDR3 length: 15 residues. V dropped 7 bases and J dropped 1; count of bases not matched to a gene: 8. Germline values: CDR1 MNHEY, CDR2 SVGAGI.

J is TRBJ1-1 and V is TRBV7-9; 9 nucleotides align to TRBD1. This CDR3 spans 14 amino acids. From germline, CDR1 is SEHNR and CDR2 FQNEAQ (reference sequence). V gave up 5 bases and J gave up 5 bases; unmatched junction bases: 6. The CDR3 DNA sequence: TGTGCCAGCAGCAGGGACAGGGAAGGGACTGAAGCTTTCTTT. Translating it yields CASSRDREGTEAFF.

This chain links TRBV7-9 with TRBJ2-6; the D gene is possibly TRBD1 (5 bases). CDR3 length equals 16 residues. V was trimmed by 5 bases and J by 3 bases, leaving 14 bases between them. Germline CDR1 is SEHNR and CDR2 is FQNEAQ (reference sequence). This chain's CDR3 is CASSVPQGFGANVLTF. The CDR3 coding sequence is TGTGCCAGCAGCGTCCCCCAGGGTTTTGGGGCCAACGTCCTGACTTTC.

V is TRBV18 and J is TRBJ2-7, with 13 bases matching TRBD2. CDR3 length equals 15 residues. V shed 2 bases, J shed 7 bases, and the junction held 5 bases outside the gene matches. Per the germline V gene, CDR1 is KGHSH and CDR2 is LQKENI. The CDR3 sequence is CASSPGLAGVGEQYF. The CDR3 DNA sequence: TGTGCCAGCTCACCAGGACTAGCGGGAGTGGGTGAGCAGTACTTC.

The V call is TRBV28, the J call TRBJ1-2, with D possibly being TRBD1 (6 bases). Germline CDR1 and CDR2: MDHEN and SYDVKM. CDR3 size: 13 residues. Trimming removed 8 bases at V and 6 bases at J, with 16 bases between. In DNA form, the CDR3 reads TGTGCCAGCGGCCCCCGGACAGTTAATGGCTACACCTTC. Translation: CASGPRTVNGYTF.

The rearrangement joins TRBV25-1 to TRBJ2-5; 9 bases are shared with TRBD2. The V and J ends lost 3 bases and 1 base, in that order; junction bases with no gene match: 9. The CDR3 is made up of 17 amino acids. Germline-derived CDR1 and CDR2 are MGHDK and SYGVNS. As DNA, the CDR3 is TGTGCCAGCAGTGATCGAAGAGGACTAGCGAGCCAAGAGACCCAGTACTTC. It yields the protein CASSDRRGLASQETQYF. Drawing the rest from reference TRBV25-1 and TRBJ2-5, the complete variable domain is EADIYQTPRYLVIGTGKKITLECSQTMGHDKMYWYQQDPGMELHLIHYSYGVNSTEKGDLSSESTVSRIRTEHFPLTLESARPSHTSQYLCASSDRRGLASQETQYFGPGTRLLVL.

The J gene is TRBJ2-7, the V gene TRBV2, with D possibly matching TRBD1 (5 bases). This CDR3 is built from 13 residues. Trimming removed 4 bases from V and 2 bases from J, with 9 bases in between. Germline V gene data show CDR1 as SNHLY and CDR2 as FYNNEI. The CDR3 bases are TGTGCCAGCAGTGCGACAGTCCCCTACGAGCAGTACTTC. Translating it yields CASSATVPYEQYF.

Here the CDR3 reads CASSSQGQETQYF. The CDR3 DNA reads TGTGCCAGCAGTTCACAGGGCCAAGAGACCCAGTACTTC. The chain has TRBV6-6 and TRBJ2-5, with D perhaps matching TRBD1 (6 bases). Germline CDR1 MNHNY, CDR2 SVGAGI (reference sequence). This CDR3 is 13 amino acids long. Trimming took 4 bases from V and 1 from J, leaving 7 bases between them.

V usage is TRBV5-1 and J usage is TRBJ2-1, with a weak D call TRBD2 (5 bases). The CDR3 length is 15 residues. Germline CDR1 reads SGHRS; CDR2 reads YFSETQ. Trimming shortened V by 1 base and J by 7 bases, and 15 bases separated the two germline ends. This CDR3 reads CASSLNSAGGNEQFF. CDR3 nucleotide sequence: TGCGCCAGCAGCTTGAATTCCGCGGGCGGGAATGAGCAGTTCTTC.

The CDR3 reads CASFLRGTGDNEQFF. DNA for the CDR3: TGTGCCAGCTTTCTCCGGGGGACAGGTGACAATGAGCAGTTCTTC. The gene calls are TRBV27 and TRBJ2-1; 8 nucleotides line up with TRBD1. CDR1 is MNHEY, CDR2 SMNVEV, per germline (reference sequence). Unmatched junction bases numbered 11, after V lost 8 bases and J lost 5 bases. The CDR3 is made up of 15 amino acids.

The CDR3 sequence: CASSQGGNEQFF. CDR3 DNA: TGTGCCAGCAGTCAAGGGGGAAATGAGCAGTTCTTC. The chain is built from TRBV28 and TRBJ2-1; TRBD1 is a possible D gene (6 bases). Trimming shortened V by 5 bases and J by 7 bases, and 9 bases separated the two germline ends. Germline lookup yields CDR1 MDHEN and CDR2 SYDVKM. The CDR3 length is 12 residues. Full variable domain (outside the CDR3, taken from reference TRBV28 and TRBJ2-1): DVKVTQSSRYLVKRTGEKVFLECVQDMDHENMFWYRQDPGLGLRLIYFSYDVKMKEKGDIPEGYSVSREKKERFSLILESASTNQTSMYLCASSQGGNEQFFGPGTRLTVL.